This TCR beta chain emerged from a study of glioma-infiltrating T cells (dated by TCRdb to 2016 to 2017). Turning to the overall study: Sequencing of TCR alpha- and beta-chain repertoires was performed on glioma tissue, on non-neoplastic brain tissue, and on matched peripheral blood mononuclear cells. To measure divergence between tissue and blood T-cell populations, each tissue-infiltrating repertoire was compared with the peripheral blood repertoire of the same patient. The paired cohort comprised three low-grade glioma patients, under 10 primary glioblastoma patients and three non-glioma patients contributing non-neoplastic brain tissue. Results and caveats for the whole study, not just this receptor: VJ-independent divergence between tissue and blood was below expectation in non-neoplastic patients but above expectation in all gliomas, especially low-grade gliomas. Only a very small number of CDR3 sequences turned up in both tissue and blood, a result put down to high CDR3 diversity combined with limited sampling. Group comparisons rested on small numbers: three non-neoplastic, three low-grade glioma and fewer than 10 glioblastoma patients.

From the cysteine up to the phenylalanine, the CDR3 has a length of 14 residues. Left in the record is the CDR3 DNA by itself, 42 bases read in frame from the first base. V is cut back by 5 bases and J by 5 bases, with 7 bases in the junction unmatched. The germline V gene (reference sequence) supplies CDR1 SEHNR and CDR2 FQNEAQ. On this clonotype itself: It lacks a known antigen. Base qualities were left out, and no much larger clone turns up one base away.

The iRepertoire nested amplicon-rescue multiplex PCR (arm-PCR) platform was used to amplify TCR alpha and beta CDR3 regions from RNA. The input for one-step reverse transcription and amplification was roughly 90-450 ng of tissue mRNA or PBMC total RNA. Following bead purification, Illumina adapters were added by a secondary multiplex PCR, and libraries between 200 and 400 bp were gel-purified. Libraries carried internal 6-nucleotide barcodes used for demultiplexing. Libraries were sequenced on an Illumina MiSeq with 2x220 or 2x250 nucleotide paired-end reads. The published analysis was carried out like this. Paired reads were merged using FLASH 1.2.11 and were aligned to the GRCh37 human genome using BWA-MEM, after which TRA and TRB reads were extracted. V and J assignment used an IMGT-derived reference of cassette sequences and CDR3 motifs that included pseudogenes. Reads were translated in three frames, and productive CDR3s were defined as those with a C...FGXG motif and no stop codons. Unique combinations of V-J cassette pair and CDR3 amino acid sequence were defined as clonotypes. Filtering of reads was based on Hamming distance, with the threshold set by the sequence error rate of each sample in mapped regions. The public reads were reprocessed in TCRdb via fastp at Q25 and MiXCR, keeping in-frame beta chains. Each CDR3 protein appears once, grouped with its most common genes and DNA. These V and J calls originate from TCRdb's pipeline instead of the authors' own analysis. Recorded for this sample are 150,000 or so distinct CDR3 sequences; about two fifths of them occurred a single time. Roughly 20% of the sample rests with the top ten.

The specimen sequenced was glioma tissue, nonneoplastic brain tissue, or PBMCs (not recorded which). The receptor's source is a human donor with low-grade glioma or glioblastoma, undergoing nonglioma brain surgery, or in good health (not recorded which). This sequence uses TRBV7-9 and TRBJ1-1; TRBD1 aligns with 8 central bases. The DNA is TGTGCCAGCAGCCGTACAGGGGGTAAGACTGAAGCTTTCTTT. Its amino acids are CASSRTGGKTEAFF.